This T cell receptor (beta chain) was obtained from a study of CD8 T cells in Susac syndrome. A note on this clonotype: Mismatch with germline at one junction end may stem from a read error.

Random hexamers were used to reverse transcribe 0.5 to 1 ug of RNA. TCRdb passed the immunoSEQ multiplex PCR reads through MiXCR, listing each CDR3 protein once. This table has some 130,000 distinct CDR3 sequences, roughly 94% appearing once. This CDR3 contains 15 residues. The TCR comes from a human donor with Susac syndrome. The chain has TRBV12-3 or TRBV12-4 and TRBJ2-1; D possibly corresponds to TRBD2 (5 bases). Sequences were obtained from CD8+ T cells from PBMCs. The CDR3 sequence is CASSQGLPPYTEQFF. In DNA, the CDR3 is TGTGCCAGCAGTCAAGGACTTCCCCCATACACTGAGCAGTTCTTC.